The 23 T cell receptor beta chains below all came from one sample that was sequenced in a study of neurological immune-mediated disorders. Each CDR3 protein is one row after TCRdb ran MiXCR on the 5' RACE reads. The data contain about 59,000 distinct CDR3 sequences, approximately 25% of them singletons. Time point denoted: technical triplicate 2. Source material: PBMCs. Receptors originate from a man between 60 and 70 years old with HTLV-1-associated myelopathy (HAM/TSP).

This clonotype was seen many times. The chain combines TRBV5-1 with TRBJ2-2; D is ambiguous. V was trimmed by 2 bases and J by 1 base, leaving 15 bases between them. Germline CDR1 SGHRS, CDR2 YFSETQ. The CDR3 runs to 17 residues. The CDR3 loop reads CASSFPPGRMNTGELFF. The CDR3 DNA sequence: TGCGCCAGCAGCTTCCCACCCGGCCGTATGAACACCGGGGAGCTGTTTTTT.

At least ten counts were recorded for this clonotype. The chain uses TRBV20-1 and TRBJ1-2; 8 bases agree with TRBD1. Germline lookup yields CDR1 DFQATT and CDR2 SNEGSKA (reference sequence). This CDR3 has 14 amino acids. Germline trimming cut 6 bases from V and 9 bases from J; bases unmatched to any gene: 15. The CDR3 DNA sequence: TGCAGTGCCCCGGTCGGGCAGGGGGCGACGAGCTACACCTTC. Translation gives CSAPVGQGATSYTF.

This clonotype was observed many times. DNA of the CDR3: TGCAGTGCTAGAGATCCAAGGGGTAGCACTGAAGCTTTCTTT. It specifies CSARDPRGSTEAFF. This chain uses TRBV20-1 with TRBJ1-1; perhaps TRBD1 as D (5 bases). V was shortened by 0 bases and J by 4 bases, with 12 bases between the two germline ends. This CDR3 is 14 amino acids long. Per the germline V gene, CDR1 is DFQATT and CDR2 is SNEGSKA (reference sequence).

The chain couples TRBV20-1 to TRBJ2-1; possible D gene TRBD1, 6 bases. The V gene's germline CDR1 is DFQATT and CDR2 SNEGSKA (reference sequence). V lost 6 bases and J 5 bases, leaving 14 bases between the germline ends. CDR3 length: 13 residues. The DNA for the CDR3 is TGCAGTGCCCTGGGACACAGTAACAATGAGCAGTTCTTC. Its translation is CSALGHSNNEQFF.

Ten or more counts support this clonotype. This chain joins TRBV20-1 and TRBJ2-7; 9 bases are a match to TRBD2. Germline V gives CDR1 DFQATT, CDR2 SNEGSKA (reference sequence). CDR3 size: 16 residues. Germline trimming cut 6 bases from V and 3 bases from J; bases unmatched to any gene: 15. The CDR3 loop is CSALLAGLSVGYEQYF. CDR3 nucleotide sequence: TGCAGTGCACTACTAGCGGGTCTCTCCGTTGGCTACGAGCAGTACTTC.

This clonotype has ten or more counts. The chain carries TRBV5-1 and TRBJ2-1; no firm D call. Germline V gene sequence: CDR1 SGHRS, CDR2 YFSETQ. V lost 1 base to trimming and J lost 5 bases, with 13 bases between them. This CDR3 region has 15 residues. For the CDR3, the DNA is TGCGCCAGCAGCTTGCCTGGGTCCAAGCACAATGAGCAGTTCTTC. It yields the protein CASSLPGSKHNEQFF.

This clonotype was seen a few times. V and J are TRBV12-3 or TRBV12-4 and TRBJ1-1; perhaps TRBD1 as D (6 bases). The CDR3 runs to 14 residues. V lost 4 bases and J 6 bases, leaving 15 bases between the germline ends. In nucleotides, the CDR3 is TGTGCCAGCAGTTATCAGGGGACGATGGCTGAAGCTTTCTTT. It translates to CASSYQGTMAEAFF.

This clonotype was found many times. The genes are TRBV14 and TRBJ1-2, with D possibly matching TRBD1 (6 bases). Germline CDR1 reads SGHDN; CDR2 reads FVKESK. The V gene lost 1 base and the J gene lost 8 bases, with 14 bases spanning the gap. This CDR3 has 14 amino acids. The CDR3 loop is CASSQGGGRVGYTF. The CDR3 DNA sequence: TGTGCCAGCAGCCAAGGGGGGGGGCGCGTCGGCTACACCTTC. Looking up the rest from reference TRBV14 and TRBJ1-2 gives the full variable domain: EAGVTQFPSHSVIEKGQTVTLRCDPISGHDNLYWYRRVMGKEIKFLLHFVKESKQDESGMPNNRFLAERTGGTYSTLKVQPAELEDSGVYFCASSQGGGRVGYTFGSGTRLTVV.

Ten or more counts support this clonotype. V usage is TRBV6-1 and J usage is TRBJ2-7; the D gene is possibly TRBD1 (5 bases). Trimming stripped 5 bases from V and 7 bases from J, with 9 bases between. This CDR3 contains 11 residues. CDR1 MNHNS and CDR2 SASEGT come from the germline V gene. CDR3 DNA sequence: TGTGCCAGCAGTAAGGGGCCTGAGCAGTACTTC. This sequence encodes CASSKGPEQYF.

The sample holds one count of this clonotype. The chain couples TRBV5-1 to TRBJ2-5, with TRBD1 matching 11 bases. V was clipped by 4 bases and J by 5 bases; unmatched bases: 7. Germline V gives CDR1 SGHRS, CDR2 YFSETQ. The CDR3 loop spans 15 amino acids. Written as DNA, the CDR3 is TGCGCCAGCAGCCCCCAGGACAGGGGGCGTGAGACCCAGTACTTC. Translated: CASSPQDRGRETQYF. The complete variable domain, with remaining parts taken from reference TRBV5-1 and TRBJ2-5, reads KAGVTQTPRYLIKTRGQQVTLSCSPISGHRSVSWYQQTPGQGLQFLFEYFSETQRNKGNFPGRFSGRQFSNSRSEMNVSTLELGDSALYLCASSPQDRGRETQYFGPGTRLLVL.

The CDR3 DNA is TGTGCCAGCAGCTATACGAGAGCGGGACTTTTCTACAATGAGCAGTTCTTC. Translation gives CASSYTRAGLFYNEQFF. This sequence joins TRBV11-1 and TRBJ2-1; TRBD2 matches 7 bases. There are 17 residues in the CDR3. The V and J ends lost 4 bases and 3 bases, in that order; junction bases with no gene match: 12. Germline V gene sequence: CDR1 SGHAT, CDR2 FQDESV (reference sequence).

The chain recombines TRBV10-1 with TRBJ2-2; TRBD1 is a possible D gene (8 bases). V gave up 6 bases and J gave up 0 bases, with 17 bases separating them. The CDR3 runs to 17 residues. Per germline, CDR1 WNHNN and CDR2 SYGVQD (reference sequence). The CDR3 nucleotides read TGCGCCAGCAGGATAACAGGGGGGGGGACGAACACCGGGGAGCTGTTTTTT. Its translation: CASRITGGGTNTGELFF.

In its sample, this clonotype was seen many times. This chain joins TRBV7-9 and TRBJ1-2, with D possibly being TRBD1 (6 bases). The length of the CDR3 is 15 residues. The ends were cut back, 2 bases at V and 4 bases at J, with 14 bases in the middle. Germline CDR1 is SEHNR and CDR2 is FQNEAQ (reference sequence). The CDR3, as DNA: TGTGCCAGCAGCTTAACCACAGGGACTTCCTATGGCTACACCTTC. This translates into CASSLTTGTSYGYTF.

This clonotype was seen many times. For the CDR3, the DNA is TGCGCCAGCAGCCCCGACGGAACGTACTCCTACGAGCAGTACTTC. Translation: CASSPDGTYSYEQYF. The rearrangement uses TRBV5-1 and TRBJ2-7; D not resolved. This CDR3 is 15 amino acids long. Trimming took off 4 bases at V and 0 bases at J, with 14 bases between the two ends. The germline CDR1 and CDR2 sequences are SGHRS and YFSETQ.

This clonotype was counted many times. The V call is TRBV20-1, the J call TRBJ2-7, with a possible D match to TRBD2 (5 bases). From germline, CDR1 is DFQATT and CDR2 SNEGSKA (reference sequence). V was trimmed by 3 bases and J by 2 bases, leaving 17 bases between them. CDR3 length equals 15 residues. CDR3 DNA sequence: TGCAGTGCTAGTAAGGCGGGCCGGACGACCTACGAGCAGTACTTC. Its protein is CSASKAGRTTYEQYF.

Many counts were recorded for this clonotype. The gene calls are TRBV2 and TRBJ2-3, with 7 positions matching TRBD1. The germline V gene has CDR1 SNHLY and CDR2 FYNNEI. V lost 6 bases and J lost 2; bases outside the gene matches: 11. The CDR3 is 16 amino acids. Written as DNA, the CDR3 is TGTGCCAGCAGAACCTACCGGGACAGAGACACAGATACGCAGTATTTT. Protein: CASRTYRDRDTDTQYF.

The chain joins TRBV20-1 to TRBJ1-5, with D maybe TRBD1 (5 bases). This CDR3 has 13 amino acids. V lost 1 base, J lost 5 bases, and 9 bases lay in between. The V gene's germline CDR1 is DFQATT and CDR2 SNEGSKA (reference sequence). The CDR3 DNA reads as TGCAGTGCTAGAGGGGGACGGGATCAGCCCCAGCATTTT. Amino acid sequence: CSARGGRDQPQHF.

There are many counts of this clonotype. V usage is TRBV20-1 and J usage is TRBJ2-4; weak D call: TRBD2 (5 bases). CDR3 length: 14 amino acids. V shed 6 bases and J shed 0 bases, with 12 bases lying between them. The germline V gene encodes CDR1 DFQATT and CDR2 SNEGSKA (reference sequence). This CDR3 is CSAGITLAKNIQYF. The DNA of the CDR3 is TGCAGTGCCGGGATCACCCTAGCCAAAAACATTCAGTACTTC.

This clonotype appeared many times. The gene calls are TRBV11-1 and TRBJ1-4, with D uncertain. Germline CDR1 is SGHAT and CDR2 is FQDESV (reference sequence). This CDR3 comprises 15 residues. The V end was cut by 5 bases, the J end by 7 bases, with 17 bases between. CDR3 in amino acids: CASSPGPTTLEKLFF. Written as DNA, the CDR3 is TGTGCCAGCAGCCCCGGACCGACAACCCTTGAAAAACTGTTTTTT.

This clonotype was detected once. A read error may explain this, as a much larger clone is one base away. V and J are TRBV5-4 and TRBJ2-7, with 8 nucleotides matching TRBD2. There are 15 residues in the CDR3. Germline CDR1 and CDR2: SGHNT and YYREEE (reference sequence). The V gene end was trimmed by 4 bases and the J gene end by 9 bases; junction bases not matched to a gene: 15. This chain's CDR3 is CASSQSGGCLRVQYF. DNA of the CDR3: TGTGCCAGCAGCCAGAGCGGGGGATGTCTACGAGTGCAGTACTTC.

This clonotype was seen repeatedly, ten times or more. This sequence joins TRBV5-1 and TRBJ1-6; 7 bases line up with TRBD1. J was trimmed by 4 bases and V by 4 bases; bases with no gene match: 8. From germline, CDR1 is SGHRS and CDR2 YFSETQ. This CDR3 is built from 16 residues. CDR3 DNA: TGCGCCAGCAGCCCGTCACCGGGACAGTATAATTCACCCCTCCACTTT. Amino acids: CASSPSPGQYNSPLHF.

J is TRBJ2-5 and V is TRBV5-1; tentatively, D is TRBD2 (6 bases). Per the germline V gene, CDR1 is SGHRS and CDR2 is YFSETQ. This CDR3 is built from 13 residues. V was trimmed by 4 bases and J by 5 bases, leaving 12 bases between them. The DNA of the CDR3 is TGCGCCAGCAGCCGGGACCGGGGGGAGACCCAGTACTTC. This encodes CASSRDRGETQYF.

The sample holds many counts of this clonotype. V gene TRBV10-3 combines with J gene TRBJ2-5; 9 nucleotides line up with TRBD1. V shed 5 bases and J 7 bases; nucleotides not matched to a gene: 11. The CDR3 extends over 15 amino acids. The germline gives CDR1 ENHRY, CDR2 SYGVKD. CDR3 residues: CAISMGQGEGVTQYF. The CDR3 DNA sequence: TGTGCCATCAGTATGGGACAGGGCGAAGGAGTGACCCAGTACTTC.